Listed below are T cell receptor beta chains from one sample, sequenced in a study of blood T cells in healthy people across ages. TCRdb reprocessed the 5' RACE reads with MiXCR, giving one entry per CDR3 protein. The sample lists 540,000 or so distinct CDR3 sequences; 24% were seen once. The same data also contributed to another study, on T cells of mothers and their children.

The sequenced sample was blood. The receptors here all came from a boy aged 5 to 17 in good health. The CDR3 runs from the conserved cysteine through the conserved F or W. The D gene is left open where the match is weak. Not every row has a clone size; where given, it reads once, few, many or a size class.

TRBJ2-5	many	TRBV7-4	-	TGTGCCAGCAGGCTAGGGGGAAACACCCAGTACTTC	CASRLGGNTQYF
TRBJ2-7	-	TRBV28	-	TGTGCCAGCAGTCCCCTTTTTACCGGGTCAACCTACGAGCAGTACTTC	CASSPLFTGSTYEQYF
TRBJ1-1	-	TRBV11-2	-	TGTGCCAGCAGCTTCACGGGAAAGAACACTGAAGCTTTCTTT	CASSFTGKNTEAFF
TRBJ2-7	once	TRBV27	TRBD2	TGTGCCAGCAGTACTTTTTTGACTAGCGGGAGAAGGTACGAGCAGTACTTC	CASSTFLTSGRRYEQYF
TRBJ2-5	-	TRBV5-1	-	TGCGCCAGCAGCTTGGATAGCGCCTACACCCAAGAGACCCAGTACTTC	CASSLDSAYTQETQYF
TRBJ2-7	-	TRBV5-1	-	TGCGCCAGCAGCCTCACGGGAACATCCAGCTACGAGCAGTACTTC	CASSLTGTSSYEQYF
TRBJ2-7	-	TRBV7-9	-	TGTGCCAGCCAGTGGGGCCAAGGGGACTACGAGCAGTACTTC	CASQWGQGDYEQYF
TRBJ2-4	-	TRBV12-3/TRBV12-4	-	TGTGCCAGCAATGGTGGGCCAGCCAAAAACATTCAGTACTTC	CASNGGPAKNIQYF
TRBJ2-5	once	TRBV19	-	TGTGCCAGTAGTATAAGCTGGCGGACTGAGTACTTC	CASSISWRTEYF
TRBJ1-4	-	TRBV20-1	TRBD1	TGCAGTGCTAGCAAGCCGACTGGGACAGCAACTAATGAAAAACTGTTTTTT	CSASKPTGTATNEKLFF
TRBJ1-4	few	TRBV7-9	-	TGTGCCAGCAGCCTATCCAGGGGTCGAGATGAAAAACTGTTTTTT	CASSLSRGRDEKLFF
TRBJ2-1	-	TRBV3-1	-	TGTGCCAGCAGCCAAGATGGGAGCTCCGGGTACAATGAGCAGTTCTTC	CASSQDGSSGYNEQFF
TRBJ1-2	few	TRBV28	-	TGTGCCAGCAGTTCGGACGGGGGCTATGGCTACACCTTC	CASSSDGGYGYTF
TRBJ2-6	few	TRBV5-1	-	TGCGCCAGCAGCTTGTCGTTCTCTGGGGCCAACGTCCTGACTTTC	CASSLSFSGANVLTF
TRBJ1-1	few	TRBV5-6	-	TGTGCCAGCCAGGGCCGGTCGAGGGGCACTGAAGCTTTCTTT	CASQGRSRGTEAFF
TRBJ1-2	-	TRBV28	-	TGTGCCAGCAGTTTACGGGGTCCCCTTAGCTATGGCTACACCTTC	CASSLRGPLSYGYTF
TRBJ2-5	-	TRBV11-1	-	TGTGCCAGCAGCCCGAGCTATTTCCGAGAGACCCAGTACTTC	CASSPSYFRETQYF